The 17 T cell receptor beta chains below were found in one sample sequenced in a study of vaccination and CD4 T cells after COVID-19. These TCRs' antigens remain unknown. Sequencing of DNA taken from cultured CD4+ T cells relied on the Oncomine TCR Beta short-read assay. TCRdb called the PCR reads again in MiXCR, with one record for every CDR3 protein. Here the sample spans a few thousand distinct CDR3 sequences, around 62% being singletons. The sample's treatment: approximately 9-day PBMC culture with coronavirus spike peptide pools or control peptides (ViraFEST assay). Those CD4+ T cells from the unexposed donor predate the COVID-19 pandemic (2011-2018). Sequencing was performed on CD4+ T cells from blood, cultured in vitro. Receptor source: a human donor in good health.

The chain combines TRBV2 with TRBJ1-5; no firm D call. The CDR3 has 14 amino acids. V was trimmed by 1 base and J by 1 base, leaving 5 bases between them. The V gene's germline CDR1 is SNHLY and CDR2 FYNNEI. The CDR3, as DNA: TGTGCCAGCAGTGAAGACAAAAGCAATCAGCCCCAGCATTTT. Its protein is CASSEDKSNQPQHF.

This sequence joins TRBV7-2 and TRBJ1-6, with 9 bases identical to TRBD1. Germline CDR1 is SGHTA and CDR2 is FQGNSA. The CDR3 is 14 amino acids. V gave up 9 bases and J gave up 10 bases; unmatched junction bases: 10. CDR3 nucleotide sequence: TGTGCCAGTGGGGAAGGGACAGGGTTGTCACCCCTCCACTTT. It codes for CASGEGTGLSPLHF.

V usage is TRBV6-1 and J usage is TRBJ2-5; D possibly uses TRBD1 or TRBD2 (5 bases each). From germline, CDR1 is MNHNS and CDR2 SASEGT. The germline V and J ends were trimmed by 4 bases and 5 bases, with 11 bases remaining between them. The length of the CDR3 is 13 residues. The CDR3 here is CASSAGATETQYF. The CDR3, as DNA: TGTGCCAGCAGTGCCGGGGCCACGGAGACCCAGTACTTC.

The chain links TRBV5-1 to TRBJ1-1; maybe TRBD1 (5 bases). The V gene lost 0 bases and the J gene lost 8 bases, with 5 bases spanning the gap. The germline gives CDR1 SGHRS, CDR2 YFSETQ. The CDR3 extends over 11 amino acids. The CDR3 nucleotides read TGCGCCAGCAGCTTGGGGACAGAAGCTTTCTTT. Amino acids: CASSLGTEAFF.

This rearrangement joins TRBV11-3 to TRBJ2-4; TRBD1 is a possible D gene (5 bases). V was shortened by 4 bases and J by 6 bases, with 16 bases between the two germline ends. The CDR3 runs to 15 residues. The germline CDR1 and CDR2 sequences are SGHNT and YENEEA. The CDR3 protein is CASSSDDSPLNIQYF. The CDR3 bases are TGTGCCAGCAGCTCCGACGACAGCCCCTTAAACATTCAGTACTTC. The whole variable domain, remainder taken from reference TRBV11-3 and TRBJ2-4, is EAGVVQSPRYKIIEKKQPVAFWCNPISGHNTLYWYLQNLGQGPELLIRYENEEAVDDSQLPKDRFSAERLKGVDSTLKIQPAELGDSAVYLCASSSDDSPLNIQYFGAGTRLSVL.

The chain is built from TRBV7-2 and TRBJ2-1, with 9 bases fitting TRBD1. CDR1 is SGHTA, CDR2 FQGNSA, per germline. V lost 3 bases to trimming and J lost 6 bases; unmatched junction nucleotides: 9. The length of the CDR3 is 16 residues. The CDR3 loop reads CASSFRSGTGTNEQFF. The CDR3 DNA is TGTGCCAGCAGCTTTCGGTCCGGGACAGGGACCAATGAGCAGTTCTTC. Full variable domain (missing parts from reference TRBV7-2 and TRBJ2-1): GAGVSQSPSNKVTEKGKDVELRCDPISGHTALYWYRQSLGQGLEFLIYFQGNSAPDKSGLPSDRFSAERTGGSVSTLTIQRTQQEDSAVYLCASSFRSGTGTNEQFFGPGTRLTVL.

The V call is TRBV19, the J call TRBJ1-5; D gene uncertain. The CDR3 contains 16 residues. CDR1 and CDR2 (germline): LNHDA, SQIVND (reference sequence). The V and J ends lost 4 bases and 4 bases respectively, with 17 bases between them. In nucleotides, the CDR3 is TGTGCCAGTAGTACCTCCGGTAGCACCCCTAATCAGCCCCAGCATTTT. Translation gives CASSTSGSTPNQPQHF.

CDR3 in DNA: TGTGCCAGCAGCTTAGGTGGGATAGGGCAGTATTTT. This gives the protein CASSLGGIGQYF. The V gene is TRBV11-1, the J gene TRBJ2-3; D gene ambiguous. The CDR3 runs 12 residues. Germline CDR1 and CDR2: SGHAT and FQDESV (reference sequence). Trimming took off 1 base at V and 11 bases at J, with 10 bases between the two ends.

This clonotype was detected only once. The genes are TRBV11-2 and TRBJ2-5; 7 bases align to TRBD1. The CDR3 length is 16 residues. V shed 2 bases, J shed 1 base, and the junction held 7 bases outside the gene matches. The germline V gene has CDR1 SGHAT and CDR2 FQNNGV. The CDR3 protein is CASSLLSSGGQETQYF. CDR3 nucleotide sequence: TGTGCCAGCAGCTTACTCTCATCAGGGGGCCAAGAGACCCAGTACTTC.

The J gene is TRBJ1-5, the V gene TRBV19; D gene unclear. V was trimmed by 7 bases and J by 3 bases, leaving 10 bases between them. The CDR3 loop spans 13 amino acids. Germline values: CDR1 LNHDA, CDR2 SQIVND (reference sequence). CDR3 nucleotides: TGTGCCAGTAATTTTGACTACAATCAGCCCCAGCATTTT. As protein: CASNFDYNQPQHF.

The chain is built from TRBV5-1 and TRBJ1-2; D possibly corresponds to TRBD1 (6 bases). The V and J ends lost 1 base and 7 bases respectively, with 14 bases between them. Germline loops: CDR1 SGHRS, CDR2 YFSETQ. The CDR3 extends over 14 amino acids. The CDR3 DNA reads as TGCGCCAGCAGCTTGTTCGGACAGTTGTTTGGCTACACCTTC. Protein product: CASSLFGQLFGYTF.

This chain joins TRBV12-3 or TRBV12-4 and TRBJ1-1, with TRBD1 identical over 7 bases. The CDR3 sequence is 15 residues long. V was pared by 2 bases and J by 6 bases, with 9 bases of the junction left unmatched. This CDR3 is CASSLIQGGSAEAFF. The CDR3 DNA reads TGTGCCAGCAGTTTAATTCAGGGGGGATCCGCTGAAGCTTTCTTT.

This clonotype appeared once. This chain uses TRBV6-1 with TRBJ1-1; D remains unclear. The V end lost 3 bases, the J end lost 4 bases, and 6 bases lay between the germline ends. The CDR3 loop spans 12 amino acids. The germline V gene encodes CDR1 MNHNS and CDR2 SASEGT. CDR3 sequence (DNA): TGTGCCAGCAGTGATAGGTTCACTGAAGCTTTCTTT. Its protein is CASSDRFTEAFF.

CDR3 bases: TGTGCCAGCAGCTTAGTGGGCTCCTACTCTGGAAACACCATATATTTT. The encoded protein is CASSLVGSYSGNTIYF. This chain joins TRBV7-9 and TRBJ1-3; D uncertain. The V end lost 1 base, the J end lost 0 bases, and 10 bases lay between the germline ends. Per germline, CDR1 SEHNR and CDR2 FQNEAQ (reference sequence). This CDR3 has 16 amino acids.

This clonotype was recorded once. This chain connects TRBV10-1 to TRBJ2-7; TRBD1 aligns across 9 bases. Germline V CDR1 and CDR2: WNHNN, SYGVQD (reference sequence). Trimming cost V 6 bases and J 3 bases; bases outside gene matches: 3. The CDR3 has 13 residues. CDR3 in amino acids: CASSRGQGYEQYF. CDR3 nucleotide sequence: TGCGCCAGCAGCCGGGGACAGGGCTACGAGCAGTACTTC.

By frequency in the sample, this clonotype is large. This chain joins TRBV11-2 and TRBJ1-6; the match to TRBD1 covers 9 bases. The CDR3 extends over 17 amino acids. With 5 bases clipped from V and 0 bases from J, the junction kept 5 bases outside the gene matches. Germline V CDR1 and CDR2: SGHAT, FQNNGV. The CDR3 sequence: CASSRGQGSSYNSPLHF. For the CDR3, the DNA is TGTGCCAGCAGCCGGGGACAGGGAAGCTCCTATAATTCACCCCTCCACTTT.

The chain combines TRBV28 with TRBJ1-6; the match to TRBD1 covers 7 bases. Germline V gene lookup returns CDR1 MDHEN and CDR2 SYDVKM. V lost 3 bases to trimming and J lost 7 bases; unmatched junction nucleotides: 18. This CDR3 contains 19 residues. The CDR3 spells CASSFPFGAEGAGNSPLHF. The CDR3 DNA sequence: TGTGCCAGCAGTTTCCCTTTCGGGGCTGAGGGGGCAGGGAATTCACCCCTCCACTTT.